Presented here are 17 T cell receptor beta chains from one specimen sequenced in a study of response to subunit inactivated influenza vaccine. From the RT-PCR reads, TCRdb called clonotypes with MiXCR, one entry per CDR3 protein. The top ten clones hold about 10% of a sample with 550,000 to 600,000 distinct CDR3 sequences, 10% to 15% of them seen once. The sample was PBMCs from blood, taken on the day of vaccination. All receptors derive from a man aged 50-59 years who received an inactivated influenza vaccine.

The table lists this clonotype with a few counts. This chain joins TRBV4-1 and TRBJ2-4; the D is unclear. The V and J ends lost 0 bases and 0 bases respectively, with 9 bases between them. Germline CDR1 is MGHRA and CDR2 is YSYEKL. This CDR3 has 16 amino acids. The DNA for the CDR3 is TGCGCCAGCAGCCAAGAATGGTGGATAGCCAAAAACATTCAGTACTTC. Encoded protein: CASSQEWWIAKNIQYF.

The chain combines TRBV4-2 with TRBJ2-7; 8 bases fit TRBD2. The CDR3 spans 14 residues. Per the germline V gene, CDR1 is LGHNA and CDR2 is YNFKEQ. V was clipped by 0 bases and J by 6 bases; unmatched bases: 4. The CDR3: CASSQDFTSGEQYF. The CDR3 region has the DNA TGTGCCAGCAGCCAAGATTTCACTAGCGGCGAGCAGTACTTC.

The J gene is TRBJ1-1, the V gene TRBV25-1; no clear D gene. Trimming pared 0 bases from V and 3 bases from J, leaving 11 bases between. This CDR3 is built from 15 residues. Germline-derived CDR1 and CDR2 are MGHDK and SYGVNS. The CDR3 DNA reads as TGTGCCAGCAGTGAATATTCGGTAAGGGACACTGAAGCTTTCTTT. Its protein is CASSEYSVRDTEAFF.

This clonotype was counted between two and nine times. This rearrangement joins TRBV20-1 to TRBJ2-7, with TRBD2 matching 8 bases. Germline CDR1 and CDR2: DFQATT and SNEGSKA (reference sequence). CDR3 length equals 18 residues. V gave up 0 bases and J gave up 4 bases; unmatched junction bases: 17. In DNA form, the CDR3 reads TGCAGTGCTAGAGAATCGGGGCGGCTCAGCGGGAGTTGGTACGAGCAGTACTTC. Its translation: CSARESGRLSGSWYEQYF.

This clonotype showed up just a few times. This rearrangement joins TRBV14 to TRBJ2-7; D is undetermined. This CDR3 is 13 amino acids long. Germline CDR1 is SGHDN and CDR2 is FVKESK. V was trimmed by 4 bases and J by 6 bases, leaving 13 bases between them. The CDR3 DNA is TGTGCCAGCAGCCCTCTCCTGCCCTCCGAGCAGTACTTC. It encodes CASSPLLPSEQYF.

The chain links TRBV11-1 to TRBJ2-7; the match to TRBD1 covers 8 bases. Germline V gene data show CDR1 as SGHAT and CDR2 as FQDESV (reference sequence). With 0 bases clipped from V and 12 bases from J, the junction kept 13 bases outside the gene matches. This CDR3 has 15 amino acids. The CDR3 DNA sequence: TGTGCCAGCAGCTTAGCGAGTTCAGGGGGCCAGGAGATGTACTTC. It is translated as CASSLASSGGQEMYF.

The J gene is TRBJ2-2, the V gene TRBV3-1; possible D gene TRBD2, 6 bases. There are 14 residues in the CDR3. From germline, CDR1 is LGHDT and CDR2 YNNKEL (reference sequence). The V gene lost 3 bases and the J gene lost 6 bases, with 11 bases spanning the gap. The CDR3 nucleotides read TGTGCCAGCAGCCAGGGGAGGAGTGCCGGGGAGCTGTTTTTT. Its translation: CASSQGRSAGELFF.

The rearrangement joins TRBV20-1 to TRBJ2-1, with a weak D call TRBD2 (7 bases). This CDR3 spans 13 amino acids. Germline V gene sequence: CDR1 DFQATT, CDR2 SNEGSKA (reference sequence). V was shortened by 7 bases and J by 4 bases, with 14 bases between the two germline ends. The CDR3 protein is CSVLGGEYNEQFF. DNA for the CDR3: TGCAGTGTCCTAGGGGGGGAATACAATGAGCAGTTCTTC.

The chain uses TRBV11-2 and TRBJ2-5; no definite D call. Per germline, CDR1 SGHAT and CDR2 FQNNGV. Between the trimmed V and J ends, which lost 3 bases and 1 base, there was a span of 6 bases. CDR3 size: 13 residues. The CDR3 protein is CASSFAFQETQYF. The CDR3 region has the DNA TGTGCCAGCAGCTTTGCCTTCCAAGAGACCCAGTACTTC. Full variable domain (missing parts from reference TRBV11-2 and TRBJ2-5): EAGVAQSPRYKIIEKRQSVAFWCNPISGHATLYWYQQILGQGPKLLIQFQNNGVVDDSQLPKDRFSAERLKGVDSTLKIQPAKLEDSAVYLCASSFAFQETQYFGPGTRLLVL.

V gene TRBV20-1 combines with J gene TRBJ2-7; TRBD1 matches at 7 bases. CDR3 length equals 13 residues. Germline-derived CDR1 and CDR2 are DFQATT and SNEGSKA (reference sequence). The V and J ends lost 7 bases and 2 bases, in that order; junction bases with no gene match: 8. CDR3 sequence reads: CSEATGPTYEQYF. The CDR3 bases are TGCAGTGAGGCGACAGGGCCGACCTACGAGCAGTACTTC.

The chain has TRBV29-1 and TRBJ1-5; a weak D match, TRBD1 (5 bases). The germline V and J ends were trimmed by 6 bases and 4 bases, with 13 bases remaining between them. Germline V gene data show CDR1 as SQVTM and CDR2 as ANQGSEA. CDR3 length equals 13 residues. CDR3 amino acids: CSVAGTPNQPQHF. The CDR3 coding sequence is TGCAGCGTAGCCGGGACGCCGAATCAGCCCCAGCATTTT. The entire variable domain, with the rest obtained from reference TRBV29-1 and TRBJ1-5, is as follows: SAVISQKPSRDICQRGTSLTIQCQVDSQVTMMFWYRQQPGQSLTLIATANQGSEATYESGFVIDKFPISRPNLTFSTLTVSNMSPEDSSIYLCSVAGTPNQPQHFGDGTRLSIL.

This chain links TRBV7-9 with TRBJ1-4, with 8 bases identical to TRBD1. From germline, CDR1 is SEHNR and CDR2 FQNEAQ (reference sequence). The CDR3 has 14 residues. Losses at the gene ends were 5 bases for V and 5 bases for J; bases not matched to a gene: 4. This CDR3 reads CASSVRQGNEKLFF. The CDR3 DNA reads TGTGCCAGCAGCGTCCGACAGGGGAATGAAAAACTGTTTTTT.

This sequence joins TRBV6-5 and TRBJ1-3; D is uncertain. CDR3 size: 14 residues. CDR1 and CDR2 from the germline V gene are MNHEY and SVGAGI. V gave up 4 bases and J gave up 1 base, with 8 bases separating them. The DNA for the CDR3 is TGTGCCAGCAGTTTACTACGGTCTGGAAACACCATATATTTT. Its protein product is CASSLLRSGNTIYF.

This clonotype was detected only a few times. The gene calls are TRBV6-2 or TRBV6-3 and TRBJ2-2; TRBD1 aligns across 7 bases. CDR3 size: 15 residues. V lost 8 bases to trimming and J lost 0 bases; unmatched junction nucleotides: 6. Germline CDR1 MNHEY, CDR2 SVGEGT. The CDR3 region has the DNA TGTGCCAGCTGGGACAGAAAAACGAACACCGGGGAGCTGTTTTTT. This gives the protein CASWDRKTNTGELFF.

This clonotype came up many times. The V gene is TRBV12-3 or TRBV12-4, the J gene TRBJ2-3, with 8 positions matching TRBD1. The V segment lost 1 base and the J segment 4 bases; nucleotides outside the gene matches: 4. This CDR3 comprises 15 residues. The CDR3 loop reads CASSLVGTGPDTQYF. DNA for the CDR3: TGTGCCAGCAGTTTAGTGGGGACAGGACCAGATACGCAGTATTTT.

The chain recombines TRBV20-1 with TRBJ1-6; 9 nucleotides agree with TRBD1. The trim removed 6 bases at V and 8 bases at J, leaving 14 bases unmatched. CDR3 size: 16 residues. The germline gives CDR1 DFQATT, CDR2 SNEGSKA (reference sequence). The CDR3 is CSAKGDRGSFDSPLHF. The CDR3 DNA sequence: TGCAGTGCCAAAGGCGACAGGGGGTCGTTCGATTCACCCCTCCACTTT.

This sequence joins TRBV6-2 or TRBV6-3 and TRBJ2-5; the D is unclear. Trimming stripped 8 bases from V and 5 bases from J, with 18 bases between. CDR1 and CDR2 (germline): MNHEY, SVGEGT. The CDR3 totals 14 residues. The chain's CDR3 is CASSHGDRSETQYF. The CDR3 DNA follows: TGTGCCAGCTCGCACGGAGATAGGTCCGAGACCCAGTACTTC.